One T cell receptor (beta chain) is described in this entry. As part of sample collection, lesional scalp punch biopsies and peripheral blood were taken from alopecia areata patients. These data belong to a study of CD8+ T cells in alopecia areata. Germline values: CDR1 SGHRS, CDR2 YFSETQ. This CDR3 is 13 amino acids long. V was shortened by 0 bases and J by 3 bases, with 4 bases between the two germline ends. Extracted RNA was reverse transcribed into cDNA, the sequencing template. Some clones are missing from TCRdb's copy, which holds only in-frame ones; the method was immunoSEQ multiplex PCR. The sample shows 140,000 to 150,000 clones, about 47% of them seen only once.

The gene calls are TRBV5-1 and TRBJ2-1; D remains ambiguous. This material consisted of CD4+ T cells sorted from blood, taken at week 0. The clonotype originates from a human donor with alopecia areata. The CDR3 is CASSLVLYNEQFF. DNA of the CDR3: TGCGCCAGCAGCTTGGTACTCTACAATGAGCAGTTCTTC.